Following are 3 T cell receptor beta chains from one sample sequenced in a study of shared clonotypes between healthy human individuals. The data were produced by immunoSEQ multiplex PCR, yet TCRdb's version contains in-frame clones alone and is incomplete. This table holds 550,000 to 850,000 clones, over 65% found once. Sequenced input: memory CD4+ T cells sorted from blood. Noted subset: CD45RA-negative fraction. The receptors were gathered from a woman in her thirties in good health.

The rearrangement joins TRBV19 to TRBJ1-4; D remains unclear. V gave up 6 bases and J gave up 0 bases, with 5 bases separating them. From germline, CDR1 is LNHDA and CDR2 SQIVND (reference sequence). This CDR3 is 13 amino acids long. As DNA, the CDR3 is TGTGCCAGTAGCCGAACAACTAATGAAAAACTGTTTTTT. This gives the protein CASSRTTNEKLFF.

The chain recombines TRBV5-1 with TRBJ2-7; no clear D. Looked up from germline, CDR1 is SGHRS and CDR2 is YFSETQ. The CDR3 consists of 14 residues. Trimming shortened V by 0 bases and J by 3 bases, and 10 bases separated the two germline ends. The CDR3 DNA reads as TGCGCCAGCAGCTTGGGGCAGACCAGCTACGAGCAGTACTTC. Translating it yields CASSLGQTSYEQYF. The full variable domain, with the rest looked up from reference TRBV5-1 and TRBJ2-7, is KAGVTQTPRYLIKTRGQQVTLSCSPISGHRSVSWYQQTPGQGLQFLFEYFSETQRNKGNFPGRFSGRQFSNSRSEMNVSTLELGDSALYLCASSLGQTSYEQYFGPGTRLTVT.

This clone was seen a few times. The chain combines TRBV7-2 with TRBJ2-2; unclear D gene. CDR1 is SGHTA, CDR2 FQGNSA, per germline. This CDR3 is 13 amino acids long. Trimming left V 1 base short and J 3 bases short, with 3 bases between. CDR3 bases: TGTGCCAGCAGCTTAGGACACACCGGGGAGCTGTTTTTT. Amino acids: CASSLGHTGELFF.